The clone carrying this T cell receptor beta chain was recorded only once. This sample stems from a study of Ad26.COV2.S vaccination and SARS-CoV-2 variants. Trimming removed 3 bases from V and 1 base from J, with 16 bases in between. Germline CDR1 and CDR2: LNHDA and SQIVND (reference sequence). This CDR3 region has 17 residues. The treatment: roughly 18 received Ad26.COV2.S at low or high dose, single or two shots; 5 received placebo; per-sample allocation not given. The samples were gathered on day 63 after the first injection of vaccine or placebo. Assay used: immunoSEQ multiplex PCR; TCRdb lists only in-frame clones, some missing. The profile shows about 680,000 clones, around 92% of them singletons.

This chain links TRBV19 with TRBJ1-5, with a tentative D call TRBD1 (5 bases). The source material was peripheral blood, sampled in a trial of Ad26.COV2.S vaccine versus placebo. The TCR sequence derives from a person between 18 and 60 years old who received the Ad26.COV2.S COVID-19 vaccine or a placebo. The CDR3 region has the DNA TGTGCCAGTAGTATTGGGGGAGGCTCTCCAAGCAATCAGCCCCAGCATTTT. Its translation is CASSIGGGSPSNQPQHF.